This is a list of T cell receptor beta chains from one sample in a study of cytotoxic CD8 clonotypes in ibrutinib-treated CLL. Clones were read by immunoSEQ multiplex PCR, and TCRdb kept only the in-frame ones, dropping some. The sample has more than 300,000 clones; almost 80% are singletons. Sample: PBMCs, taken before ibrutinib treatment. These receptors came from a human donor with chronic lymphocytic leukemia. The CDR3 runs from the conserved cysteine through the conserved F or W. D genes are given only for firm matches. Clone size appears in some rows only: once, few, many, or a class for an expanded clone.

>TRBJ1-4|.|.|TRBV7-9
TGTGCCAGCAGCTTAGAATACAGACGCAATGAAAAACTGTTTTTT
CASSLEYRRNEKLFF
>TRBJ1-4|few|.|TRBV28
TGTGCCAGCAGTACCCCGGGAGTTTGGAGGGAAAAACTGTTTTTT
CASSTPGVWREKLFF
>TRBJ2-1|.|TRBD2|TRBV14
TGTGCCAGCAGCCGGTGGACTAGCGGGAGTAATGAGCAGTTCTTC
CASSRWTSGSNEQFF
>TRBJ2-7|.|TRBD1|TRBV7-8
TGTGCCAGCAGCTTACTTAGGACAGGGTCAAACTACGAGCAGTACTTC
CASSLLRTGSNYEQYF
>TRBJ2-1|.|TRBD2|TRBV7-8
TGTGCCAGCAGCTTAGCGTTGGCGGGAGCGGGCAATGAGCAGTTCTTC
CASSLALAGAGNEQFF
>TRBJ1-4|.|.|TRBV7-8
TGTGCCAGCAGCATGAATCCAGGGGTGGACGAAAAACTGTTTTTT
CASSMNPGVDEKLFF
>TRBJ2-1|.|.|TRBV4-1
TGCGCCAGCAGCCAAGATGCCGGGTACAATGAGCAGTTCTTC
CASSQDAGYNEQFF
>TRBJ2-1|.|TRBD2|TRBV11-2
TGTGCCAGCAGCGAAACTAGCGGGAGGTTCTACGTGGGGATGAATGAGCAGTTCTTC
CASSETSGRFYVGMNEQFF
>TRBJ1-2|.|.|TRBV5-6
TGTGCCAGCAGCTTGATCAGGGATGGCTACACCTTC
CASSLIRDGYTF
>TRBJ2-7|.|TRBD2|TRBV30
TGTGCCTGGATCCCCTACGAGGGTAGACTAGCGGGAGTGTCCGGGGAGCAGTACTTC
CAWIPYEGRLAGVSGEQYF
>TRBJ2-7|.|TRBD2|TRBV19
TGTGCCAGTAGTGTGACTAGCGGCTACGAGCAGTACTTC
CASSVTSGYEQYF
>TRBJ2-5|.|TRBD2|TRBV27
TGTGCCAGCAGTTCCATAGCGGGACTTACGGTGACCCAGTACTTC
CASSSIAGLTVTQYF
>TRBJ2-7|.|TRBD2|TRBV14
TGTGCCAGCAGCCACTATGGACTAGCGTCTTACGAGCAGTACTTC
CASSHYGLASYEQYF
>TRBJ2-4|.|.|TRBV19
TGTGCCAGTAGCGAGCAAATAGCGTGGGCCAAAAACATTCAGTACTTC
CASSEQIAWAKNIQYF
>TRBJ1-2|.|.|TRBV29-1
TGCAGCGTTGAAAGCCTGGGTTGGAATGGCTACACCTTC
CSVESLGWNGYTF
>TRBJ2-2|.|TRBD1|TRBV6-5
TGTGCCAGCACTTCGGGACAGGGGGCGCACGGGGAGCTGTTTTTT
CASTSGQGAHGELFF
>TRBJ2-7|.|.|TRBV27
TGTGCCAGCAGTTTCCATGGATACGAGCAGTACTTC
CASSFHGYEQYF